One sample yielded the 19 T cell receptor beta chains listed below, sequenced in a study of blood T cell repertoires in COVID-19. Here immunoSEQ multiplex PCR was the method, and the copy in TCRdb shows in-frame clones only, minus some. Found here are some 260,000 clones, 80% to 90% of them singletons; the top ten hold roughly 8.6%. Input material: PBMCs or T cells enriched from blood (not recorded which). Receptors originate from a man aged 40-55 years who had recovered from COVID-19.

The chain recombines TRBV4-2 with TRBJ2-7, with TRBD1 matching over 7 bases. After removal of 2 bases from V and 2 bases from J, the junction contained 12 bases not matched to a gene. Germline lookup yields CDR1 LGHNA and CDR2 YNFKEQ. This CDR3 has 17 residues. As DNA, the CDR3 is TGTGCCAGCAGCCAATATCGGTTCTTGGACAGGACCTACGAGCAGTACTTC. Its translation: CASSQYRFLDRTYEQYF.

V and J are TRBV7-9 and TRBJ2-3, with 10 bases lining up with TRBD2. The CDR3 runs 15 residues. J was trimmed by 2 bases and V by 6 bases; bases with no gene match: 5. The V gene's germline CDR1 is SEHNR and CDR2 FQNEAQ (reference sequence). The DNA for the CDR3 is TGTGCCAGCAGTGTTAGCGGGGGGCCCACAGATACGCAGTATTTT. It specifies CASSVSGGPTDTQYF.

The V gene is TRBV9, the J gene TRBJ1-1; 8 bases match TRBD1. V was clipped by 6 bases and J by 8 bases; unmatched bases: 6. Per the germline V gene, CDR1 is SGDLS and CDR2 is YYNGEE. The CDR3 contains 12 residues. CDR3 loop: CASMQGAGEAFF. The CDR3 DNA is TGTGCCAGCATGCAGGGGGCAGGAGAAGCTTTCTTT.

V usage is TRBV27 and J usage is TRBJ1-1; D is perhaps TRBD1 (6 bases). Germline V lookup: CDR1 MNHEY, CDR2 SMNVEV (reference sequence). The CDR3 has 14 amino acids. V was shortened by 4 bases and J by 2 bases, with 11 bases between the two germline ends. CDR3: CASSWDIRNTEAFF. DNA of the CDR3: TGTGCCAGCAGTTGGGACATACGAAACACTGAAGCTTTCTTT.

J is TRBJ1-2 and V is TRBV9, with 9 nucleotides matching TRBD1. Trimming removed 3 bases from V and 8 bases from J; junction bases left unmatched: 8. The CDR3 runs 14 residues. Germline assignment: CDR1 SGDLS and CDR2 YYNGEE. The CDR3 spells CASSAHTGTGGYTF. DNA for the CDR3: TGTGCCAGCAGCGCACACACAGGGACAGGGGGCTACACCTTC.

This clone was counted only a few times. The V and J genes are TRBV4-3 and TRBJ2-7; D uncertain. The germline V gene has CDR1 LGHNA and CDR2 YSLEER. With 0 bases removed from V and 3 bases from J, the gap between germline ends came to 9 bases. The CDR3 sequence is 14 residues long. CDR3 protein: CASSQDLNSYEQYF. As DNA, the CDR3 is TGCGCCAGCAGCCAAGATCTGAATAGCTACGAGCAGTACTTC.

This chain joins TRBV13 and TRBJ2-7, with 9 bases fitting TRBD1. In germline, CDR1 is PRHDT, CDR2 FYEKMQ (reference sequence). The CDR3 extends over 13 amino acids. With 8 bases clipped from V and 2 bases from J, the junction kept 4 bases outside the gene matches. In DNA form, the CDR3 reads TGTGCCAGCGGGGGACAGGGCCCCTACGAGCAGTACTTC. This gives the protein CASGGQGPYEQYF.

V usage is TRBV21-1 and J usage is TRBJ1-1; TRBD1 was called by the table and not checked on the DNA. TRBV21-1 is flagged as a pseudogene. The CDR3 is 14 residues long. The CDR3 here is CAPPRDRGKTEAFF. The CDR3 bases are TGTGCCCCCCCCCGGGACAGGGGGAAAACTGAAGCTTTCTTT.

This chain uses TRBV11-2 with TRBJ2-2, with 7 bases lining up with TRBD1. CDR3 length: 16 amino acids. Trimming removed 2 bases from V and 6 bases from J; junction bases left unmatched: 9. The germline V gene encodes CDR1 SGHAT and CDR2 FQNNGV. The CDR3 DNA sequence: TGTGCCAGCAGCTTAAGGGGGCGGATGCTTTCCGGGGAGCTGTTTTTT. Its translation: CASSLRGRMLSGELFF.

The genes are TRBV19 and TRBJ1-2; a possible D gene is TRBD1 (5 bases). CDR1 is LNHDA and CDR2 is SQIVND in the germline V gene (reference sequence). The CDR3 contains 15 residues. V gave up 3 bases and J gave up 5 bases, with 16 bases separating them. DNA of the CDR3: TGTGCCAGTAGTATCAGCCCCCAGGGAATTTATGGCTACACCTTC. Translation: CASSISPQGIYGYTF.

The gene calls are TRBV4-2 and TRBJ2-4, with 12 bases identical to TRBD2. V trimming: 3 bases; J trimming: 8 bases; junction bases outside the gene matches: 11. CDR3 length equals 17 residues. Germline loops: CDR1 LGHNA, CDR2 YNFKEQ. The DNA of the CDR3 is TGTGCCAGCAGCCAGGAGATGACGCGGACTAGCGGGGACATTCAGTACTTC. It encodes CASSQEMTRTSGDIQYF.

This clone was detected a few times. This sequence joins TRBV28 and TRBJ2-7, with 7 bases that match TRBD1. The V and J ends lost 6 bases and 2 bases, in that order; junction bases with no gene match: 13. The length of the CDR3 is 16 residues. Germline loops: CDR1 MDHEN, CDR2 SYDVKM. In nucleotides, the CDR3 is TGTGCCAGCAGCCCCCCCGGCCGGGACAGAGCCTACGAGCAGTACTTC. It encodes CASSPPGRDRAYEQYF.

The V call is TRBV6-5, the J call TRBJ1-2, with a weak D call TRBD1 (6 bases). There are 15 residues in the CDR3. Germline CDR1 and CDR2: MNHEY and SVGAGI. The germline V and J ends were trimmed by 6 bases and 6 bases, with 20 bases remaining between them. The CDR3 DNA sequence: TGTGCCAGCAGCCCCCACGGGGGGCAGTTCGATGGCTACACCTTC. This translates into CASSPHGGQFDGYTF.

The genes are TRBV6-1 and TRBJ1-5; 7 bases agree with TRBD1. Germline values: CDR1 MNHNS, CDR2 SASEGT. The V and J ends lost 2 bases and 0 bases, in that order; junction bases with no gene match: 10. The CDR3 has 18 amino acids. The CDR3 DNA reads TGTGCCAGCAGTGAAACAGTGGGGACAGCGTATAGCAATCAGCCCCAGCATTTT. Translated: CASSETVGTAYSNQPQHF.

The rearrangement uses TRBV15 and TRBJ2-1; 8 nucleotides match TRBD2. After removal of 4 bases from V and 0 bases from J, the junction contained 5 bases not matched to a gene. The germline V gene has CDR1 LNHNV and CDR2 YYDKDF (reference sequence). The length of the CDR3 is 16 residues. This CDR3 reads CATSTGLARSYNEQFF. In nucleotides, the CDR3 is TGTGCCACCAGCACAGGACTAGCTCGCTCCTACAATGAGCAGTTCTTC.

The V call is TRBV9, the J call TRBJ2-3; tentatively, D is TRBD2 (6 bases). Trimming pared 0 bases from V and 4 bases from J, leaving 18 bases between. This CDR3 region has 17 residues. Germline V lookup: CDR1 SGDLS, CDR2 YYNGEE. DNA for the CDR3: TGTGCCAGCAGCGTAGTCAATCATGCGGGAATGGCAGATACGCAGTATTTT. Protein: CASSVVNHAGMADTQYF.

This chain links TRBV9 with TRBJ2-7, with TRBD1 matching 9 bases. Per germline, CDR1 SGDLS and CDR2 YYNGEE. J was trimmed by 4 bases and V by 0 bases; bases with no gene match: 5. This CDR3 is built from 15 residues. CDR3: CASSVATGGNYEQYF. Here the CDR3 DNA reads TGTGCCAGCAGCGTAGCTACAGGGGGCAATTACGAGCAGTACTTC.

J is TRBJ2-3 and V is TRBV7-2; TRBD2 is a possible D gene (6 bases). Germline CDR1 reads SGHTA; CDR2 reads FQGNSA. The CDR3 is made up of 17 amino acids. Between the trimmed V and J ends, which lost 3 bases and 0 bases, there was a span of 16 bases. The CDR3 DNA reads as TGTGCCAGCAGCTTGCAATCGTCACGGGGGAGCACAGATACGCAGTATTTT. This gives the protein CASSLQSSRGSTDTQYF.

The chain uses TRBV18 and TRBJ1-5; D possibly corresponds to TRBD1 (5 bases). CDR1 KGHSH and CDR2 LQKENI come from the germline V gene. Between the trimmed V and J ends, which lost 4 bases and 0 bases, there was a span of 16 bases. The CDR3 has 17 residues. CDR3 sequence: CASSLIGGDYSNQPQHF. The CDR3 DNA reads TGTGCCAGCTCACTCATTGGGGGGGATTATAGCAATCAGCCCCAGCATTTT.